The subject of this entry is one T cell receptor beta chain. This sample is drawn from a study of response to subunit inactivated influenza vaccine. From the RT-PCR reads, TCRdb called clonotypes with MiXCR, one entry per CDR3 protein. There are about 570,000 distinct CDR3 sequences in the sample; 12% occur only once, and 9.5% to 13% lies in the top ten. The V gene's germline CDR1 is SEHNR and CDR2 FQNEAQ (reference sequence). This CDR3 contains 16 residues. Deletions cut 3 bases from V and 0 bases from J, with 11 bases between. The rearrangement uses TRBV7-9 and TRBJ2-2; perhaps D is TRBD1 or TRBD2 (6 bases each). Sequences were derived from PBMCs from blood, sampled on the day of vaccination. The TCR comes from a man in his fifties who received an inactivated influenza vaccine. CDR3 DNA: TGTGCCAGCAGCTTCGCGGGACAAACGAACACCGGGGAGCTGTTTTTT. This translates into CASSFAGQTNTGELFF.